This T cell receptor (beta chain) was captured by sequencing in a study of cytomegalovirus exposure and HLA in healthy donors. General study findings and limits: Subsequent analysis found a tendency for first-cohort TCR clusters to co-occur within the 100 to 150 validation repertoires. The listing of roughly 160 TCR beta chains classed them as cytomegalovirus-associated.

J was trimmed by 3 bases and V by 0 bases; bases with no gene match: 6. The CDR3 is made up of 15 amino acids. Germline CDR1 reads SGHRS; CDR2 reads YFSETQ. TCRdb's table, derived via immunoSEQ multiplex PCR, lists solely in-frame clones and lacks some. The repertoire holds about 120,000 clones, with around 90% as singletons. About this clone: Antigen: not known.

The sequencing input was PBMCs. J is TRBJ2-7 and V is TRBV5-1; TRBD2 matches 7 bases. The origin of this receptor is a woman aged 18-29 years in good health and CMV-seronegative. The CDR3 bases are TGCGCCAGCAGCTTGGATTCGGCTAGCGGCTACGAGCAGTACTTC. It encodes CASSLDSASGYEQYF.